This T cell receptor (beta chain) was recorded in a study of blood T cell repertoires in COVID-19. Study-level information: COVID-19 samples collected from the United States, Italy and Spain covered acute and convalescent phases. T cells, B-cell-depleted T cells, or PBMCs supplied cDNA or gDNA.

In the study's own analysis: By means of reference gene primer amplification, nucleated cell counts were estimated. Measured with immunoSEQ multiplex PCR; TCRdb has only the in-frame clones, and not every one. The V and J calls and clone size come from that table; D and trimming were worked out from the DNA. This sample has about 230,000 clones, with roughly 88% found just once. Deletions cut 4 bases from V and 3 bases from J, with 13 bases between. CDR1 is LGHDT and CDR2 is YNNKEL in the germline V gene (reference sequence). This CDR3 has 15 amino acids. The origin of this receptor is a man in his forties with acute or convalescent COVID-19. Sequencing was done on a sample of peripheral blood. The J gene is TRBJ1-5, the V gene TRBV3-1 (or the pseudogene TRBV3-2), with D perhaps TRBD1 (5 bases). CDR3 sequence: CASSPPGGDNQPQHF. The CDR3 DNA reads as TGTGCCAGCAGCCCTCCCGGAGGGGACAATCAGCCCCAGCATTTT.